Listed here are 31 T cell receptor beta chains from one sample, sequenced in a study of blood T cell repertoires in COVID-19. Libraries were prepared by immunoSEQ multiplex PCR; TCRdb keeps only in-frame clonotypes and omits some of them. The data contain roughly 80,000 clones, more than 80% of them singletons. The sample consisted of peripheral blood. The origin of the receptors is a woman in her sixties with acute or convalescent COVID-19.

This chain links TRBV19 with TRBJ1-5; D is undetermined. Trimming cost V 7 bases and J 5 bases, with 18 bases left between them. CDR1 is LNHDA and CDR2 is SQIVND in the germline V gene (reference sequence). CDR3 size: 15 residues. CDR3 DNA sequence: TGTGCCAGTACCTTCGGGTTGCAAGGCGATCAGCCCCAGCATTTT. Its translation is CASTFGLQGDQPQHF.

The gene calls are TRBV13 and TRBJ2-3; no firm D call. CDR1 is PRHDT and CDR2 is FYEKMQ in the germline V gene (reference sequence). V was shortened by 8 bases and J by 2 bases, with 11 bases between the two germline ends. This CDR3 has 13 residues. DNA for the CDR3: TGTGCCAGCCCGGGTAACCTCACAGATACGCAGTATTTT. It translates to CASPGNLTDTQYF. Filled out from reference TRBV13 and TRBJ2-3, the complete variable domain reads AAGVIQSPRHLIKEKRETATLKCYPIPRHDTVYWYQQGPGQDPQFLISFYEKMQSDKGSIPDRFSAQQFSDYHSELNMSSLELGDSALYFCASPGNLTDTQYFGPGTRLTVL.

V and J are TRBV5-1 and TRBJ2-2; 7 bases agree with TRBD1. The CDR3 consists of 18 residues. Germline-derived CDR1 and CDR2 are SGHRS and YFSETQ. After removal of 2 bases from V and 5 bases from J, the junction contained 15 bases not matched to a gene. The CDR3 here is CASSFVKSDRNYTGELFF. In DNA form, the CDR3 reads TGCGCCAGCAGCTTCGTGAAGTCGGACAGGAATTATACCGGGGAGCTGTTTTTT.

Concerning this clone itself: The limits of the CDR3 on the DNA are not certain, so only TCRdb's listed CDR3 is given. This sequence joins TRBV5-6 and TRBJ1-1. The CDR3 spans 12 amino acids, including both terminal residues. CDR1 and CDR2 (germline): SGHDT, YYEEEE. The CDR3 sequence is CASSLVASGTFF.

The gene calls are TRBV24-1 and TRBJ2-2, with a possible D match to TRBD1 (6 bases). Germline CDR1 KGHDR, CDR2 SFDVKD. V lost 3 bases to trimming and J lost 6 bases, with 19 bases between them. The CDR3 contains 17 residues. CDR3 sequence reads: CATSDAPGAVSPGELFF. Written as DNA, the CDR3 is TGTGCCACCAGTGATGCCCCAGGGGCTGTCTCCCCCGGGGAGCTGTTTTTT.

The chain has TRBV5-1 and TRBJ2-7; possibly TRBD1 for D (5 bases). Germline lookup yields CDR1 SGHRS and CDR2 YFSETQ. The ends were cut back, 0 bases at V and 0 bases at J, with 7 bases in the middle. The CDR3 is 14 amino acids. The CDR3 nucleotides are TGCGCCAGCAGCTTGGAGGGGTTCTCCTACGAGCAGTACTTC. This codes for CASSLEGFSYEQYF.

CDR3 nucleotide sequence: TGTGCCAGTGCCATTTTAACAACACCTGGCTACACCTTC. This codes for CASAILTTPGYTF. J is TRBJ1-2 and V is TRBV19; D unresolved. Trimming shortened V by 8 bases and J by 7 bases, and 17 bases separated the two germline ends. Germline values: CDR1 LNHDA, CDR2 SQIVND (reference sequence). CDR3 length equals 13 residues. Full variable domain (missing parts from reference TRBV19 and TRBJ1-2): DGGITQSPKYLFRKEGQNVTLSCEQNLNHDAMYWYRQDPGQGLRLIYYSQIVNDFQKGDIAEGYSVSREKKESFPLTVTSAQKNPTAFYLCASAILTTPGYTFGSGTRLTVV.

In this sample, this clone turned up once. Other DNA sequences in this sample translate to the same CDR3. The chain's CDR3 is CASSLDRGETQYF. For the CDR3, the DNA is TGTGCCAGCAGCCTCGACAGGGGGGAGACCCAGTACTTC. V usage is TRBV12-3 or TRBV12-4 and J usage is TRBJ2-5, with 9 bases fitting TRBD1. V gave up 6 bases and J gave up 5 bases; unmatched junction bases: 4. The CDR3 has 13 residues.

The chain employs TRBV10-2 and TRBJ1-5; perhaps TRBD1 as D (5 bases). V was trimmed by 4 bases and J by 3 bases, leaving 7 bases between them. CDR3 length: 13 residues. Looked up from germline, CDR1 is WSHSY and CDR2 is SAAADI. The CDR3 bases are TGCGCCAGCAGTGGCAGGGACAATCAGCCCCAGCATTTT. Translation: CASSGRDNQPQHF.

This chain uses TRBV5-1 with TRBJ2-3; 11 bases line up with TRBD2. Germline values: CDR1 SGHRS, CDR2 YFSETQ. Trimming at V came to 4 bases and at J to 1 base, leaving 11 bases not matched to a gene. The CDR3 has 18 amino acids. The CDR3: CASSPQNSGGAGTDTQYF. The CDR3 bases are TGCGCCAGCAGCCCACAAAATAGCGGGGGGGCAGGCACAGATACGCAGTATTTT.

The chain employs TRBV19 and TRBJ1-5; D possibly corresponds to TRBD1 (5 bases). V lost 1 base to trimming and J lost 3 bases, with 10 bases between them. Germline assignment: CDR1 LNHDA and CDR2 SQIVND (reference sequence). This CDR3 comprises 15 residues. CDR3 sequence: CASSIGAGFNQPQHF. Here the CDR3 DNA reads TGTGCCAGTAGTATAGGGGCAGGGTTCAATCAGCCCCAGCATTTT.

This clone was seen just once. The J gene is TRBJ2-2, the V gene TRBV5-6; the match to TRBD1 covers 8 bases. The germline gives CDR1 SGHDT, CDR2 YYEEEE. V shed 3 bases and J 6 bases; nucleotides not matched to a gene: 13. This CDR3 spans 17 amino acids. CDR3 in DNA: TGTGCCAGCAGCTCGGCCTGGCAGGGGGCGCTGGCCGGGGAGCTGTTTTTT. Its protein product is CASSSAWQGALAGELFF. The whole variable domain, remainder taken from reference TRBV5-6 and TRBJ2-2, is DAGVTQSPTHLIKTRGQQVTLRCSPKSGHDTVSWYQQALGQGPQFIFQYYEEEERQRGNFPDRFSGHQFPNYSSELNVNALLLGDSALYLCASSSAWQGALAGELFFGEGSRLTVL.

V and J are TRBV5-1 and TRBJ1-2; 8 nucleotides match TRBD1. This CDR3 comprises 14 residues. J was trimmed by 4 bases and V by 4 bases; bases with no gene match: 6. Germline V gives CDR1 SGHRS, CDR2 YFSETQ. The CDR3 nucleotides are TGCGCCAGCAGCGTGGGACAGGCCTTCTATGGCTACACCTTC. This sequence encodes CASSVGQAFYGYTF.

The count of this clone is one. The CDR3 loop is CASSRRDSQETQYF. As DNA, the CDR3 is TGTGCCAGCAGCCGCCGGGACAGCCAAGAGACCCAGTACTTC. The rearrangement uses TRBV11-3 and TRBJ2-5; 7 bases align to TRBD1. The CDR3 consists of 14 residues. Per the germline V gene, CDR1 is SGHNT and CDR2 is YENEEA. V shed 5 bases, J shed 1 base, and the junction held 4 bases outside the gene matches. Full variable domain (rest looked up from reference TRBV11-3 and TRBJ2-5): EAGVVQSPRYKIIEKKQPVAFWCNPISGHNTLYWYLQNLGQGPELLIRYENEEAVDDSQLPKDRFSAERLKGVDSTLKIQPAELGDSAVYLCASSRRDSQETQYFGPGTRLLVL.

J is TRBJ2-1 and V is TRBV28, with 15 bases that match TRBD2. V shed 6 bases and J 7 bases; nucleotides not matched to a gene: 4. The length of the CDR3 is 15 residues. Germline lookup yields CDR1 MDHEN and CDR2 SYDVKM. CDR3 loop: CASRVGLAGGNEQFF. In DNA form, the CDR3 reads TGTGCCAGCAGAGTGGGACTAGCGGGGGGAAATGAGCAGTTCTTC.

The chain links TRBV5-5 to TRBJ2-7; D may be TRBD1 (6 bases). Germline lookup yields CDR1 SGHKS and CDR2 YYEKEE (reference sequence). The CDR3 runs 17 residues. V was trimmed by 0 bases and J by 2 bases, leaving 18 bases between them. CDR3 sequence reads: CASSLGQTAGAAYEQYF. CDR3 DNA: TGTGCCAGCAGCTTGGGACAAACGGCAGGGGCTGCCTACGAGCAGTACTTC.

The rearrangement joins TRBV25-1 to TRBJ1-1, with 7 bases aligning to TRBD1. This CDR3 region has 17 residues. The germline CDR1 and CDR2 sequences are MGHDK and SYGVNS. With 6 bases clipped from V and 0 bases from J, the junction kept 13 bases outside the gene matches. The CDR3 DNA reads TGTGCCAGCAGCCAGTCGGGACAGAGACTAATGAACACTGAAGCTTTCTTT. Translating it yields CASSQSGQRLMNTEAFF. Using reference TRBV25-1 and TRBJ1-1 for the parts outside the CDR3, the full variable domain is EADIYQTPRYLVIGTGKKITLECSQTMGHDKMYWYQQDPGMELHLIHYSYGVNSTEKGDLSSESTVSRIRTEHFPLTLESARPSHTSQYLCASSQSGQRLMNTEAFFGQGTRLTVV.

This clone was detected a few times. The chain carries TRBV27 and TRBJ2-5; D unclear. The CDR3 totals 13 residues. V was clipped by 0 bases and J by 3 bases, with 5 bases between them. CDR1 MNHEY and CDR2 SMNVEV come from the germline V gene (reference sequence). CDR3 sequence reads: CASSLSVEETQYF. As DNA, the CDR3 is TGTGCCAGCAGTTTATCGGTAGAAGAGACCCAGTACTTC.

The sample holds a few counts of this clone. The V call is TRBV2, the J call TRBJ2-3; 9 nucleotides line up with TRBD2. V was clipped by 3 bases and J by 4 bases; unmatched bases: 11. The CDR3 is 17 residues long. The germline V gene encodes CDR1 SNHLY and CDR2 FYNNEI. For the CDR3, the DNA is TGTGCCAGCAGTGATTCTTTGCGGGGGGGCTCCGCAGATACGCAGTATTTT. This gives the protein CASSDSLRGGSADTQYF.

This sequence joins TRBV6-1 and TRBJ2-1, with a tentative D call TRBD2 (5 bases). Germline lookup yields CDR1 MNHNS and CDR2 SASEGT. The V and J ends lost 1 base and 0 bases respectively, with 7 bases between them. The CDR3 spans 15 residues. This chain's CDR3 is CASSEGGSSYNEQFF. For the CDR3, the DNA is TGTGCCAGCAGTGAAGGAGGGAGCTCCTACAATGAGCAGTTCTTC.

The V and J genes are TRBV19 and TRBJ2-7, with D perhaps matching TRBD2 (6 bases). Trimming cost V 1 base and J 1 base, with 8 bases left between them. This CDR3 comprises 14 residues. The germline CDR1 and CDR2 sequences are LNHDA and SQIVND (reference sequence). CDR3 amino acids: CASSIGGISYEQYF. DNA of the CDR3: TGTGCCAGTAGTATAGGCGGGATATCCTACGAGCAGTACTTC.

J is TRBJ1-6 and V is TRBV28; TRBD1 aligns across 10 bases. Germline lookup yields CDR1 MDHEN and CDR2 SYDVKM. The CDR3 contains 16 residues. J lost 7 bases, V lost 2 bases, and 5 bases had no gene match. CDR3 amino acids: CASSLKDRGENSPLHF. The CDR3 DNA is TGTGCCAGCAGTTTAAAGGACAGGGGGGAGAATTCACCCCTCCACTTT.

The chain combines TRBV7-8 with TRBJ1-1; 9 nucleotides line up with TRBD1. Germline V lookup: CDR1 SGHVS, CDR2 FQNEAQ. CDR3 length: 14 residues. With V trimmed by 4 bases and J by 3 bases, 3 bases remained unmatched. The CDR3 DNA sequence: TGTGCCAGCAGCTGGGGACAGGGCGACACTGAAGCTTTCTTT. Encoded protein: CASSWGQGDTEAFF. The variable domain in full, with the rest retrieved from reference TRBV7-8 and TRBJ1-1, is GAGVSQSPRYKVAKRGQDVALRCDPISGHVSLFWYQQALGQGPEFLTYFQNEAQLDKSGLPSDRFFAERPEGSVSTLKIQRTQQEDSAVYLCASSWGQGDTEAFFGQGTRLTVV.

This clone has only a few counts. This chain connects TRBV30 to TRBJ1-1; D is perhaps TRBD1 (5 bases). V lost 3 bases and J 9 bases, leaving 14 bases between the germline ends. This CDR3 contains 12 residues. Per the germline V gene, CDR1 is GTSNPN and CDR2 is SVGIG (reference sequence). CDR3 region: CAWRTQDVKAFF. The CDR3, as DNA: TGTGCCTGGAGGACACAGGACGTCAAAGCTTTCTTT.

The chain is built from TRBV7-9 and TRBJ1-5, with D tentatively TRBD1 (6 bases). The CDR3 runs 15 residues. CDR1 and CDR2 (germline): SEHNR, FQNEAQ (reference sequence). Trimming pared 7 bases from V and 7 bases from J, leaving 20 bases between. CDR3 protein: CASTPGGRGGQPQHF. CDR3 in DNA: TGTGCCAGCACCCCGGGCGGCAGGGGTGGGCAGCCCCAGCATTTT.

The rearrangement joins TRBV18 to TRBJ2-5, with unresolved D. The CDR3 extends over 14 amino acids. Trimming removed 1 base at V and 1 base at J, with 7 bases between. Germline CDR1 KGHSH, CDR2 LQKENI. The CDR3 DNA follows: TGTGCCAGCTCACCACAGTCAGGCCAAGAGACCCAGTACTTC. Translation: CASSPQSGQETQYF.

This sequence joins TRBV9 and TRBJ1-4; tentatively, D is TRBD1 (5 bases). The CDR3 is made up of 16 amino acids. CDR1 and CDR2 (germline): SGDLS, YYNGEE. Trimming took off 4 bases at V and 0 bases at J, with 13 bases between the two ends. The CDR3 DNA follows: TGTGCCAGCAGCCCTGGGACTGCCGCAACTAATGAAAAACTGTTTTTT. This gives the protein CASSPGTAATNEKLFF.

This clone appeared once. This chain joins TRBV6-5 and TRBJ1-2; D perhaps matches TRBD1 (5 bases). The CDR3 has 14 residues. Germline V gene sequence: CDR1 MNHEY, CDR2 SVGAGI. With 0 bases removed from V and 8 bases from J, the gap between germline ends came to 13 bases. Written as DNA, the CDR3 is TGTGCCAGCAGTTACTCCCCGGACAACTCCGGCTACACCTTC. Translation gives CASSYSPDNSGYTF.

This clone appeared a single time. The rearrangement uses TRBV7-2 and TRBJ1-2; D ambiguous. V dropped 5 bases and J dropped 4 bases, with 14 bases sitting between them. From germline, CDR1 is SGHTA and CDR2 FQGNSA. The CDR3 has 14 residues. The CDR3 nucleotides are TGTGCCAGCAGCCTCACGCTGGGCACCTATGGCTACACCTTC. Amino acids: CASSLTLGTYGYTF.

The chain combines TRBV6-2 or TRBV6-3 with TRBJ2-7; weak D call: TRBD2 (5 bases). The germline V gene encodes CDR1 MNHEY and CDR2 SVGEGT. Between the trimmed V and J ends, which lost 6 bases and 2 bases, there was a span of 20 bases. The CDR3 is made up of 16 amino acids. The CDR3 loop reads CASSRRGFDSTYEQYF. The CDR3 coding sequence is TGTGCCAGCAGCCGCCGAGGGTTCGATAGTACCTACGAGCAGTACTTC.

CDR3 sequence (DNA): TGTGCCAGCAGTGTAACACGGAACACTGAAGCTTTCTTT. This codes for CASSVTRNTEAFF. The chain has TRBV2 and TRBJ1-1; D ambiguous. Deletions cut 4 bases from V and 1 base from J, with 7 bases between. Germline CDR1 SNHLY, CDR2 FYNNEI. This CDR3 spans 13 amino acids.